The 24 T cell receptor beta chains listed next were all sequenced from one sample in a study of CD8+CD57+ T cells in acquired aplastic anemia (dated by TCRdb to 2017 to 2018). Patients chosen for sequencing had shown expansion of CD8+CD57+ cells by flow cytometry. This sample was sequenced with an Illumina HiSeq 2000. TCR beta VDJ combination and CDR3 sequence profiling used genomic DNA as the template. Starting from the raw public reads, TCRdb applied fastp trimming at Q25, assembled clones with MiXCR and retained in-frame beta chains. Each entry merges the rows of one CDR3 protein and shows their most common DNA and genes. For this sample there are 250,000 or so distinct CDR3 sequences; approximately 50% appear just once. The ten largest clones take up approximately 7.8% of the sample. The source material was sorted CD4+, CD8+, or CD8+CD57+ T cells (not recorded which) from PBMCs. The receptors derive from a human donor with aplastic anemia.

In its sample, this clonotype was seen a few times. This chain joins TRBV2 and TRBJ2-2, with 9 bases identical to TRBD2. Germline CDR1 is SNHLY and CDR2 is FYNNEI. J gave up 4 bases and V 6 bases, and 6 bases lay outside the gene matches. The CDR3 is made up of 15 amino acids. CDR3 DNA sequence: TGTGCCAGCAGGGTGACTAGCGGCGGCACCGGGGAGCTGTTTTTT. Protein: CASRVTSGGTGELFF.

The chain combines TRBV19 with TRBJ1-2, with TRBD1 as a possible D gene (5 bases). Trimming took off 9 bases at V and 8 bases at J, with 25 bases between the two ends. CDR3 length: 15 amino acids. Germline V gene lookup returns CDR1 LNHDA and CDR2 SQIVND (reference sequence). This CDR3 is CASSFQRTGIEGYTF. The CDR3 coding sequence is TGTGCCAGCAGCTTCCAACGCACAGGTATAGAAGGCTACACCTTC. Complete variable domain (other parts from reference TRBV19 and TRBJ1-2): DGGITQSPKYLFRKEGQNVTLSCEQNLNHDAMYWYRQDPGQGLRLIYYSQIVNDFQKGDIAEGYSVSREKKESFPLTVTSAQKNPTAFYLCASSFQRTGIEGYTFGSGTRLTVV.

The V call is TRBV2, the J call TRBJ1-1, with D maybe TRBD1 (5 bases). Germline V gene data show CDR1 as SNHLY and CDR2 as FYNNEI. V lost 11 bases and J lost 3, with 16 bases in between. The CDR3 sequence is 13 residues long. CDR3 protein: CAGRTGRDTEAFF. For the CDR3, the DNA is TGTGCCGGACGGACGGGGCGGGACACTGAAGCTTTCTTT.

Many counts were recorded for this clonotype. The chain carries TRBV4-1 and TRBJ1-2; tentatively, D is TRBD1 (5 bases). The CDR3 runs to 14 residues. V was pared by 5 bases and J by 4 bases, with 14 bases between. Germline V gene data show CDR1 as MGHRA and CDR2 as YSYEKL. The CDR3 reads CASSSRDAGYGYTF. CDR3 bases: TGCGCCAGCAGCTCCCGGGACGCGGGCTATGGCTACACCTTC.

The chain joins TRBV7-8 to TRBJ2-3; 7 positions agree with TRBD2. This CDR3 spans 17 amino acids. Trimming removed 1 base from V and 11 bases from J; junction bases left unmatched: 18. Germline-derived CDR1 and CDR2 are SGHVS and FQNEAQ. This chain's CDR3 is CASSLGRVGGALNEQYF. CDR3 bases: TGTGCCAGCAGCTTAGGTCGGGTGGGAGGGGCGCTCAATGAGCAGTATTTT.

This clonotype was recorded at least ten times. One end of the junction varies from germline; a read error may be responsible. CDR3 amino acids: CASSLDPYRDEQFF. The CDR3 DNA is TGTGCTAGCAGCTTAGATCCGTATCGAGATGAGCAGTTCTTC. The rearrangement uses TRBV7-7 and TRBJ2-1; D unresolved. Looked up from germline, CDR1 is SSHAT and CDR2 is FNYEAQ (reference sequence). CDR3 length: 14 residues.

This clonotype was picked up many times. The chain employs TRBV7-6 and TRBJ2-7; TRBD2 might be the D (5 bases). The ends were cut back, 5 bases at V and 1 base at J, with 12 bases in the middle. The CDR3 contains 14 residues. Germline values: CDR1 SGHVS, CDR2 FNYEAQ. The CDR3 is CASSPGNPSYEQYF. The CDR3 coding sequence is TGTGCCAGCAGCCCGGGGAACCCGTCCTACGAGCAGTACTTC.

This clonotype was seen ten or more times. This sequence joins TRBV2 and TRBJ2-1; no firm D call. The germline gives CDR1 SNHLY, CDR2 FYNNEI. There are 11 residues in the CDR3. The ends were cut back, 6 bases at V and 4 bases at J, with 4 bases in the middle. As DNA, the CDR3 is TGTGCCAGCAGGTCTTACAATGAGCAGTTCTTC. Amino acid sequence: CASRSYNEQFF.

The chain couples TRBV29-1 to TRBJ1-3; maybe TRBD1 (5 bases). V was pared by 6 bases and J by 1 base, with 19 bases between. CDR1 and CDR2 from the germline V gene are SQVTM and ANQGSEA. The CDR3 runs 16 residues. CDR3 sequence: CSVDSPGWGSGNTIYF. CDR3 nucleotides: TGCAGCGTCGATAGTCCCGGTTGGGGGTCTGGAAACACCATATATTTT.

The chain carries TRBV7-2 and TRBJ2-5; no clear D. Germline-derived CDR1 and CDR2 are SGHTA and FQGNSA. This CDR3 has 12 residues. Trimming pared 6 bases from V and 1 base from J, leaving 6 bases between. Here the CDR3 DNA reads TGTGCCAGCAGTAGGAGCCAAGAGACCCAGTACTTC. It encodes CASSRSQETQYF.

This clonotype occurred many times. The rearrangement links TRBV7-9 to TRBJ2-7, with D uncertain. The V gene lost 5 bases and the J gene lost 3 bases, with 8 bases spanning the gap. This CDR3 comprises 12 residues. Germline V gene lookup returns CDR1 SEHNR and CDR2 FQNEAQ (reference sequence). CDR3 region: CASSLSLYEQYF. As DNA, the CDR3 is TGTGCCAGCAGCCTCTCCCTCTACGAGCAGTACTTC.

This clonotype was seen many times. The chain carries TRBV4-2 and TRBJ2-3; 13 positions agree with TRBD2. Germline values: CDR1 LGHNA, CDR2 YNFKEQ. Losses at the gene ends were 3 bases for V and 4 bases for J; bases not matched to a gene: 1. The CDR3 totals 15 residues. The CDR3 sequence: CASSQTSGRSDTQYF. The CDR3 DNA sequence: TGTGCCAGCAGCCAGACTAGCGGGAGGTCAGATACGCAGTATTTT.

The chain is built from TRBV7-6 and TRBJ1-1; D is uncertain. V was cut by 5 bases and J by 0 bases, with 13 bases left in between. In germline, CDR1 is SGHVS, CDR2 FNYEAQ. The CDR3 runs to 15 residues. The CDR3, as DNA: TGTGCCAGCAGCCCACTTCCTTTTCTGAACACTGAAGCTTTCTTT. Its translation: CASSPLPFLNTEAFF.

The sample holds one count of this clonotype. The CDR3 here is CASKWTASETQYF. DNA for the CDR3: TGTGCCAGCAAATGGACAGCCTCGGAGACCCAGTACTTC. V and J are TRBV2 and TRBJ2-5, with D perhaps matching TRBD1 (6 bases). Trimming shortened V by 7 bases and J by 5 bases, and 14 bases separated the two germline ends. The CDR3 totals 13 residues. CDR1 and CDR2 (germline): SNHLY, FYNNEI.

The chain has TRBV29-1 and TRBJ2-5; TRBD1 matches at 7 bases. The CDR3 spans 14 residues. In germline, CDR1 is SQVTM, CDR2 ANQGSEA. J gave up 6 bases and V 7 bases, and 14 bases lay outside the gene matches. The CDR3, as DNA: TGCAGCGGGCGAAAGACAGGGTTTGGGCAGACCCAGTACTTC. Amino acid sequence: CSGRKTGFGQTQYF.

This chain joins TRBV19 and TRBJ1-2, with TRBD1 as a possible D gene (5 bases). V was cut by 0 bases and J by 0 bases, with 8 bases left in between. Germline CDR1 is LNHDA and CDR2 is SQIVND (reference sequence). The CDR3 consists of 15 residues. The CDR3: CASSIEGASNYGYTF. The CDR3 DNA reads TGTGCCAGTAGTATAGAAGGGGCGTCTAACTATGGCTACACCTTC.

This clonotype occurred many times. For the CDR3, the DNA is TGCGCCAGCAGCCAAGATCTTCCCGGACGATGGGACAATGAGCAGTTCTTC. This encodes CASSQDLPGRWDNEQFF. The chain links TRBV4-3 to TRBJ2-1; D unresolved. This CDR3 is built from 17 residues. V was cut by 0 bases and J by 5 bases, with 17 bases left in between. Germline V lookup: CDR1 LGHNA, CDR2 YSLEER.

In its sample, this clonotype was seen a few times. The rearrangement joins TRBV3-1 to TRBJ2-1; D may be TRBD2 (6 bases). Deletions cut 6 bases from V and 4 bases from J, with 10 bases between. In germline, CDR1 is LGHDT, CDR2 YNNKEL (reference sequence). This CDR3 comprises 13 residues. CDR3 amino acids: CASSPDYYNEQFF. CDR3 coding DNA: TGTGCCAGCAGTCCGGACTATTACAATGAGCAGTTCTTC.

With regard to this clonotype: The junction differs from germline at one of its ends, possibly a read error. The chain couples TRBV5-4 to TRBJ2-7; TRBD1 aligns across 7 bases. Germline lookup yields CDR1 SGHNT and CDR2 YYREEE (reference sequence). CDR3 length equals 14 residues. In DNA form, the CDR3 reads TGTGCCTGCAGCTCCCAGGACAGGCTCTACGAGCAGTGCTTC. It yields the protein CACSSQDRLYEQCF. Variable domain in full (rest from reference TRBV5-4 and TRBJ2-7): ETGVTQSPTHLIKTRGQQVTLRCSSQSGHNTVSWYQQALGQGPQFIFQYYREEENGRGNFPPRFSGLQFPNYSSELNVNALELDDSALYLCACSSQDRLYEQCFGPGTRLTVT.

V and J are TRBV19 and TRBJ1-5, with TRBD1 matching 7 bases. With V trimmed by 3 bases and J by 6 bases, 11 bases remained unmatched. This CDR3 region has 16 residues. Germline CDR1 LNHDA, CDR2 SQIVND (reference sequence). CDR3: CASSILSDRARQPQHF. CDR3 coding DNA: TGTGCCAGTAGTATCCTATCTGACAGGGCGCGTCAGCCCCAGCATTTT.

This chain links TRBV10-3 with TRBJ1-2; 10 bases are shared with TRBD1. After removal of 7 bases from V and 2 bases from J, the junction contained 4 bases not matched to a gene. The CDR3 contains 14 residues. Germline V gene data show CDR1 as ENHRY and CDR2 as SYGVKD. The CDR3: CAITRTGGNYGYTF. CDR3 coding DNA: TGTGCCATCACCAGGACAGGGGGAAACTATGGCTACACCTTC.

The chain joins TRBV7-3 to TRBJ2-5; TRBD2 matches at 8 bases. The V segment lost 3 bases and the J segment 1 base; nucleotides outside the gene matches: 4. The CDR3 spans 15 residues. Germline V gives CDR1 SGHTA, CDR2 FQGTGA. The CDR3 here is CASSLSGTSQETQYF. The CDR3 DNA reads as TGTGCCAGCAGCTTGTCCGGGACTAGCCAAGAGACCCAGTACTTC.

This clonotype was observed at least ten times. The rearrangement links TRBV2 to TRBJ1-5; weak D call: TRBD1 (6 bases). The CDR3 totals 15 residues. Germline assignment: CDR1 SNHLY and CDR2 FYNNEI. Trimming removed 3 bases at V and 4 bases at J, with 13 bases between. The CDR3 spells CASSDLDRLNQPQHF. The CDR3 nucleotides are TGTGCCAGCAGTGACCTAGACAGGCTGAATCAGCCCCAGCATTTT. Drawing the rest from reference TRBV2 and TRBJ1-5, the complete variable domain is EPEVTQTPSHQVTQMGQEVILRCVPISNHLYFYWYRQILGQKVEFLVSFYNNEISEKSEIFDDQFSVERPDGSNFTLKIRSTKLEDSAMYFCASSDLDRLNQPQHFGDGTRLSIL.

This sequence joins TRBV9 and TRBJ2-3, with 9 bases matching TRBD2. This CDR3 is built from 16 residues. With 5 bases clipped from V and 0 bases from J, the junction kept 7 bases outside the gene matches. Germline V gene lookup returns CDR1 SGDLS and CDR2 YYNGEE. CDR3 region: CASSGERGASTDTQYF. The CDR3 DNA reads as TGTGCCAGCAGTGGGGAGCGGGGGGCGAGCACAGATACGCAGTATTTT. Full variable domain (outside the CDR3, taken from reference TRBV9 and TRBJ2-3): DSGVTQTPKHLITATGQRVTLRCSPRSGDLSVYWYQQSLDQGLQFLIQYYNGEERAKGNILERFSAQQFPDLHSELNLSSLELGDSALYFCASSGERGASTDTQYFGPGTRLTVL.